This T cell receptor (beta chain) stems from a study of ipilimumab plus nivolumab after autologous stem cell transplantation. As for the study in general: The DLBCL group included primary refractory and relapsed cases.

Profiled with immunoSEQ multiplex PCR; TCRdb holds only in-frame clones, not every one. This table has some 17,000 clones, over 60% appearing once. Ipilimumab, 1 mg/kg, started 14 to 28 days after autologous transplant. Patients received nivolumab 3 mg/kg at weeks 1, 4, 7, 10, then fortnightly to week 26. Trimming shortened V by 7 bases and J by 2 bases, and 8 bases separated the two germline ends. The CDR3 runs to 13 residues. CDR1 is LNHDA, CDR2 SQIVND, per germline (reference sequence). The gene calls are TRBV19 and TRBJ2-2; no reliable D call. Here the sequenced sample was PBMCs, taken in a trial of ipilimumab plus nivolumab as post-transplant consolidation. This TCR derives from a male donor with diffuse large B-cell lymphoma. As DNA, the CDR3 is TGTGCCAGTATCGGCAAAAACACCGGGGAGCTGTTTTTT. It encodes CASIGKNTGELFF.